This TCR beta chain derives from a study of vaccination and CD4 T cells after COVID-19. Study as a whole: PCR on nasal swabs identified SARS-CoV-2 in convalescent patients, of whom under ten were mild and one severe. Study-level points and caveats: The study found that a median around 90% of reactive clones in convalescent patients appeared only post-vaccination.

V was pared by 6 bases and J by 1 base, with 10 bases between. CDR3 length: 13 amino acids. CDR1 and CDR2 (germline): DFQATT, SNEGSKA (reference sequence). On this clonotype: The antigen remains unidentified.

Treatment denoted: roughly ten-day PBMC culture with coronavirus spike peptide pools or control peptides (ViraFEST assay). An Oncomine TCR Beta short-read assay was used to sequence the DNA from cultured CD4+ T cells. It was cultured CD4+ T cells from which genomic DNA was extracted. TCRdb used MiXCR to reprocess the PCR reads, holding one entry per CDR3 protein. The profile shows some 15,000 distinct CDR3 sequences, about 55% of them singletons. The receptor comes from a human donor who had recovered from COVID-19. The sequencing input was CD4+ T cells from blood, cultured in vitro. The genes are TRBV20-1 and TRBJ1-5; possible D gene TRBD1, 5 bases. The CDR3 nucleotides are TGCAGTGCCGCATGGGGGAGCAATCAGCCCCAGCATTTT. Protein sequence: CSAAWGSNQPQHF.